What follows are 30 T cell receptor beta chains derived from one specimen sequenced in a study of control samples from healthy donors and cancer patients. The protocol was immunoSEQ multiplex PCR, while the TCRdb copy is restricted to in-frame clones and leaves out a portion. The sample has around 100,000 clones; 90% are singletons. The sample comprised blood. The receptors shown here come from a woman aged 18-35 years in good health.

This chain joins TRBV5-4 and TRBJ1-1; TRBD1 is a possible D gene (6 bases). Trimming took off 2 bases at V and 1 base at J, with 18 bases between the two ends. The CDR3 runs 17 residues. The germline V gene has CDR1 SGHNT and CDR2 YYREEE (reference sequence). The CDR3 is CASSLGGPGQTNTEAFF. CDR3 bases: TGTGCCAGCAGCTTAGGGGGGCCAGGACAGACGAACACTGAAGCTTTCTTT.

This chain connects TRBV7-2 to TRBJ1-2; D not resolved. Germline-derived CDR1 and CDR2 are SGHTA and FQGNSA. V gave up 2 bases and J gave up 6 bases, with 10 bases separating them. The CDR3 is 13 residues long. The CDR3 DNA follows: TGTGCCAGCAGCTTATCGGGAAGCCATGGCTACACCTTC. This translates into CASSLSGSHGYTF.

The genes are TRBV11-3 and TRBJ2-1; D not certain. The CDR3 is 17 amino acids. In germline, CDR1 is SGHNT, CDR2 YENEEA. V shed 0 bases and J shed 9 bases, with 21 bases lying between them. DNA of the CDR3: TGTGCCAGCAGCTTAGATCAAGCACACGGCCCTAAGGGTGAGCAGTTCTTC. Its translation is CASSLDQAHGPKGEQFF.

The chain has TRBV5-5 and TRBJ1-2; D perhaps matches TRBD1 (5 bases). CDR1 and CDR2 (germline): SGHKS, YYEKEE (reference sequence). Between the trimmed V and J ends, which lost 0 bases and 8 bases, there was a span of 14 bases. The length of the CDR3 is 14 residues. CDR3 coding DNA: TGTGCCAGCAGCTTGGTCGCAGGGAAGGAAGGCTACACCTTC. This sequence encodes CASSLVAGKEGYTF.

The chain links TRBV13 to TRBJ2-7; TRBD2 agrees at 10 bases. CDR3 length: 15 amino acids. The germline V gene encodes CDR1 PRHDT and CDR2 FYEKMQ (reference sequence). V shed 4 bases and J 2 bases; nucleotides not matched to a gene: 5. The CDR3 coding sequence is TGTGCCAGCAGCTCAGACAGCGGGGGGGCCTACGAGCAGTACTTC. Amino acid sequence: CASSSDSGGAYEQYF.

The chain's CDR3 is CASSFRRPYGYTF. DNA for the CDR3: TGTGCCAGCAGTTTTAGGCGGCCTTATGGCTACACCTTC. The J gene is TRBJ1-2, the V gene TRBV28; D remains ambiguous. There are 13 residues in the CDR3. The germline V and J ends were trimmed by 3 bases and 5 bases, with 10 bases remaining between them. The V gene's germline CDR1 is MDHEN and CDR2 SYDVKM.

The chain carries TRBV29-1 and TRBJ1-1; no definite D call. There are 13 residues in the CDR3. V lost 4 bases, J lost 0 bases, and 9 bases lay in between. The germline V gene has CDR1 SQVTM and CDR2 ANQGSEA. CDR3 protein: CSVVSGMNTEAFF. The DNA for the CDR3 is TGCAGCGTTGTTTCTGGTATGAACACTGAAGCTTTCTTT.

The rearrangement uses TRBV6-1 and TRBJ2-5; weak D call: TRBD1 (6 bases). V lost 3 bases and J 2 bases, leaving 7 bases between the germline ends. From germline, CDR1 is MNHNS and CDR2 SASEGT. The CDR3 is 13 residues long. As DNA, the CDR3 is TGTGCCAGCAGTGACGGGACACAAGAGACCCAGTACTTC. Protein: CASSDGTQETQYF.

This clone was seen only a few times. This chain uses TRBV11-2 with TRBJ1-3; 7 bases fit TRBD1. Trimming removed 5 bases from V and 0 bases from J; junction bases left unmatched: 10. Looked up from germline, CDR1 is SGHAT and CDR2 is FQNNGV. This CDR3 region has 17 residues. For the CDR3, the DNA is TGTGCCAGCAGCCGGTGGACAGGAGGGGACTCTGGAAACACCATATATTTT. This translates into CASSRWTGGDSGNTIYF.

The gene calls are TRBV11-2 and TRBJ2-3; D remains ambiguous. Germline lookup yields CDR1 SGHAT and CDR2 FQNNGV. The CDR3 runs 14 residues. Trimming left V 4 bases short and J 0 bases short, with 8 bases between. Here the CDR3 reads CASSSIVSTDTQYF. The CDR3 DNA is TGTGCCAGCAGCTCAATAGTAAGCACAGATACGCAGTATTTT.

The V gene is TRBV19, the J gene TRBJ1-2; 7 positions match TRBD1. V lost 6 bases and J lost 0; bases outside the gene matches: 7. The V gene's germline CDR1 is LNHDA and CDR2 SQIVND (reference sequence). CDR3 length: 15 amino acids. Here the CDR3 DNA reads TGTGCCAGTAGCCCGGACAGGCAGGCTAACTATGGCTACACCTTC. It translates to CASSPDRQANYGYTF.

The chain recombines TRBV18 with TRBJ2-3, with D possibly matching TRBD2 (5 bases). This CDR3 has 15 residues. V was cut by 6 bases and J by 0 bases, with 13 bases left in between. CDR1 and CDR2 from the germline V gene are KGHSH and LQKENI. As DNA, the CDR3 is TGTGCCAGCTCCCCCGACTACCTAAGCACAGATACGCAGTATTTT. Its translation: CASSPDYLSTDTQYF.

This clone is labeled hyperexpanded (1% or more). This chain joins TRBV6-5 and TRBJ1-2, with TRBD1 matching over 7 bases. With V trimmed by 5 bases and J by 4 bases, 1 base remained unmatched. CDR1 MNHEY and CDR2 SVGAGI come from the germline V gene. The CDR3 is 12 amino acids. This CDR3 is CASSRDSYGYTF. The DNA of the CDR3 is TGTGCCAGCAGTAGGGACAGCTATGGCTACACCTTC.

The chain carries TRBV6-5 and TRBJ2-7; no reliable D call. This CDR3 is built from 15 residues. V lost 1 base, J lost 2 bases, and 12 bases lay in between. The germline gives CDR1 MNHEY, CDR2 SVGAGI. The CDR3 protein is CASSYLRITAYEQYF. Written as DNA, the CDR3 is TGTGCCAGCAGTTACTTAAGGATCACGGCCTACGAGCAGTACTTC.

CDR3 nucleotides: TGTGCCAGTACATCACGGGCGGATGTCGCCACTGAAGCTTTCTTT. Translation gives CASTSRADVATEAFF. This chain uses TRBV19 with TRBJ1-1; D is uncertain. The CDR3 is made up of 15 amino acids. CDR1 is LNHDA and CDR2 is SQIVND in the germline V gene (reference sequence). V shed 7 bases and J shed 4 bases, with 19 bases lying between them.

J is TRBJ2-3 and V is TRBV4-1; no clear D. Trimming removed 0 bases at V and 3 bases at J, with 10 bases between. The CDR3 is made up of 15 amino acids. CDR1 is MGHRA, CDR2 YSYEKL, per germline. The CDR3 reads CASSQDWGRTDTQYF. The CDR3, as DNA: TGCGCCAGCAGCCAAGACTGGGGAAGAACAGATACGCAGTATTTT.

The V call is TRBV12-3 or TRBV12-4, the J call TRBJ2-7; D is possibly TRBD1 (6 bases). Trimming removed 6 bases at V and 6 bases at J, with 12 bases between. The CDR3 spans 12 residues. The CDR3 here is CASRTGVGEQYF. The CDR3 DNA reads TGTGCCAGCAGGACAGGAGTTGGCGAGCAGTACTTC.

This sequence joins TRBV6-5 and TRBJ2-3, with a tentative D call TRBD2 (5 bases). The CDR3 loop spans 16 amino acids. Germline assignment: CDR1 MNHEY and CDR2 SVGAGI. Trimming cost V 3 bases and J 1 base, with 14 bases left between them. The CDR3 DNA reads TGTGCCAGCAGTTATTTCAGAGGGAGTGGCACAGATACGCAGTATTTT. Translation gives CASSYFRGSGTDTQYF.

The V call is TRBV3-1 (or the pseudogene TRBV3-2), the J call TRBJ2-5; TRBD2 matches at 15 bases. CDR1 LGHDT and CDR2 YNNKEL come from the germline V gene (reference sequence). The CDR3 runs 20 residues. V shed 3 bases and J 5 bases; nucleotides not matched to a gene: 16. The CDR3 bases are TGTGCCAGCAGCCATGTAAGGCAGCGGACTAGCGGGGGGGCCAGGGAGACCCAGTACTTC. Translated, it gives CASSHVRQRTSGGARETQYF.

The V call is TRBV28, the J call TRBJ2-7; possibly TRBD1 for D (7 bases). CDR1 and CDR2 (germline): MDHEN, SYDVKM. V lost 6 bases, J lost 0 bases, and 18 bases lay in between. This CDR3 is 16 amino acids long. The CDR3 nucleotides are TGTGCCAGCAGATCCAGGGGGGCCCCGAGCTCCTACGAGCAGTACTTC. It is translated as CASRSRGAPSSYEQYF.

The chain recombines TRBV2 with TRBJ2-7; a weak D match, TRBD2 (7 bases). Trimming took off 2 bases at V and 3 bases at J, with 14 bases between the two ends. This CDR3 is 15 amino acids long. The germline V gene has CDR1 SNHLY and CDR2 FYNNEI. The DNA of the CDR3 is TGTGCCAGCAGTGAAAGGGGAGGGGGTGTCTACGAGCAGTACTTC. This codes for CASSERGGGVYEQYF.

The rearrangement joins TRBV9 to TRBJ1-1; 7 bases agree with TRBD1. Germline values: CDR1 SGDLS, CDR2 YYNGEE. The junction had 5 bases not matched to a gene; V was cut back by 4 bases and J by 2 bases. This CDR3 is 14 amino acids long. DNA of the CDR3: TGTGCCAGCAGCCCGACAGGGACCAACACTGAAGCTTTCTTT. Protein: CASSPTGTNTEAFF.

This rearrangement joins TRBV6-5 to TRBJ1-1; a weak D match, TRBD1 (5 bases). Looked up from germline, CDR1 is MNHEY and CDR2 is SVGAGI. The CDR3 spans 15 residues. The V end lost 2 bases, the J end lost 1 base, and 11 bases lay between the germline ends. CDR3 sequence reads: CASSYGDGGNTEAFF. CDR3 DNA sequence: TGTGCCAGCAGTTACGGTGATGGGGGGAACACTGAAGCTTTCTTT.

This clone was observed once. This chain joins TRBV15 and TRBJ2-2; D might be TRBD2 (6 bases). This CDR3 contains 14 residues. The germline CDR1 and CDR2 sequences are LNHNV and YYDKDF (reference sequence). V lost 4 bases to trimming and J lost 4 bases, with 10 bases between them. CDR3 residues: CATSTYGGTGELFF. CDR3 DNA: TGTGCCACCAGCACTTACGGGGGCACCGGGGAGCTGTTTTTT. The complete variable domain, with remaining parts taken from reference TRBV15 and TRBJ2-2, reads DAMVIQNPRYQVTQFGKPVTLSCSQTLNHNVMYWYQQKSSQAPKLLFHYYDKDFNNEADTPDNFQSRRPNTSFCFLDIRSPGLGDTAMYLCATSTYGGTGELFFGEGSRLTVL.

The CDR3 nucleotides read TGTGCCAGCAGTAACACAGGGGGGAGCACAGATACGCAGTATTTT. This codes for CASSNTGGSTDTQYF. The chain recombines TRBV27 with TRBJ2-3; 8 bases are shared with TRBD1. V was pared by 5 bases and J by 0 bases, with 4 bases of the junction left unmatched. Germline V gives CDR1 MNHEY, CDR2 SMNVEV (reference sequence). The CDR3 is made up of 15 amino acids.

CDR3 in amino acids: CASSLGQQEAFF. CDR3 DNA sequence: TGTGCCAGCAGCCTAGGACAGCAAGAAGCTTTCTTT. The rearrangement uses TRBV12-3 or TRBV12-4 and TRBJ1-1; TRBD1 is a possible D gene (6 bases). V lost 6 bases and J 8 bases, leaving 13 bases between the germline ends. CDR3 size: 12 residues.

The chain carries TRBV19 and TRBJ1-1; D ambiguous. The CDR3 sequence is 16 residues long. Germline V gives CDR1 LNHDA, CDR2 SQIVND (reference sequence). Trimming removed 3 bases from V and 1 base from J, with 15 bases in between. Here the CDR3 reads CASSIVSQATNTEAFF. The CDR3 DNA follows: TGTGCCAGTAGTATCGTAAGTCAGGCGACGAACACTGAAGCTTTCTTT.

The chain is built from TRBV7-2 and TRBJ1-2; 7 bases agree with TRBD1. V lost 3 bases, J lost 0 bases, and 4 bases stayed unmatched. Germline V gene lookup returns CDR1 SGHTA and CDR2 FQGNSA. CDR3 size: 15 residues. For the CDR3, the DNA is TGTGCCAGCAGCTTCGGGACAGAGACTAACTATGGCTACACCTTC. It yields the protein CASSFGTETNYGYTF.

The V gene is TRBV15, the J gene TRBJ1-1; 11 bases map to TRBD1. This CDR3 spans 17 amino acids. V was pared by 4 bases and J by 4 bases, with 11 bases of the junction left unmatched. CDR1 is LNHNV, CDR2 YYDKDF, per germline (reference sequence). CDR3 sequence (DNA): TGTGCCACCAGCATGGACAGGGGGCTTGGCTGGGGCACTGAAGCTTTCTTT. The encoded protein is CATSMDRGLGWGTEAFF.

The gene calls are TRBV7-8 and TRBJ2-5; possible D gene TRBD2, 5 bases. Trimming took off 5 bases at V and 2 bases at J, with 21 bases between the two ends. The CDR3 is 17 residues long. Germline CDR1 is SGHVS and CDR2 is FQNEAQ. CDR3 loop: CASSPTGETISQETQYF. DNA of the CDR3: TGTGCCAGCAGCCCCACCGGGGAAACGATATCACAAGAGACCCAGTACTTC.